The entry below describes one TCR beta chain. Antigen unknown. The data stem from a study of neoadjuvant anti-PD-1 for oral cavity cancer. Turning to the study itself: Patients without progression got a fourth dose around day 43. Study-wide results and limits: Higher pretreatment Treg/Th17 ratios tracked higher pretreatment blood clonality. PBMC Gini-index clonality exceeded responders' in non-responders post-nivolumab.

Clones were sequenced by immunoSEQ multiplex PCR, and TCRdb holds only the in-frame ones, with some missing. This table holds around 8,900 clones, roughly 70% found once. Trimming removed 3 bases at V and 0 bases at J, with 6 bases between. Per the germline V gene, CDR1 is MGHRA and CDR2 is YSYEKL. This CDR3 contains 15 residues. Noted time point: after neoadjuvant nivolumab, at surgical resection. Cohort: HPV-negative, locally advanced oral cavity squamous cell carcinoma patients. The V call is TRBV4-1, the J call TRBJ2-6, with D hard to call. The receptor was isolated from a person aged 40 to 85 with oral cavity squamous cell carcinoma. This material consisted of PBMCs, taken after nivolumab (anti-PD-1) treatment. The CDR3 DNA reads TGCGCCAGCAGCCAGACCCGCTCTGGGGCCAACGTCCTGACTTTC. This gives the protein CASSQTRSGANVLTF.